This TCR beta chain was sequenced during a study of blood T cell repertoires in COVID-19. About the study: COVID-19 samples collected from the United States, Italy and Spain covered acute and convalescent phases.

Measured with immunoSEQ multiplex PCR; TCRdb has only the in-frame clones, and not every one. The sample contains 300,000 to 350,000 clones, 85% to 95% of which appear only once. The germline V gene encodes CDR1 ENHRY and CDR2 SYGVKD. The CDR3 has 16 residues. The V end lost 1 base, the J end lost 7 bases, and 14 bases lay between the germline ends. The chain combines TRBV10-3 with TRBJ1-6; D perhaps matches TRBD1 (5 bases). The sample consisted of PBMCs or T cells enriched from blood (not recorded which). This sequence originates from a woman in her thirties who had been exposed to COVID-19. The CDR3 sequence: CAISEFGRGPNSPLHF. CDR3 bases: TGTGCCATCAGTGAGTTCGGGAGGGGTCCGAATTCACCCCTCCACTTT.